There are many counts of the clone carrying this TCR beta chain. Previously published methods and listed TCR primers were used for the bulk TCR libraries. Via MiXCR, TCRdb re-called the PCR reads, giving one row per CDR3 protein. This sample has 490,000 or so distinct CDR3 sequences; around a fifth occur once, and the top ten carry under 0.85%. This sample is drawn from a study of molecular identifiers for immune sequencing clone quantification. The naive CD8 libraries originated from between 20,000 and 1,000,000 sorted cells and drew on 10%, 30% or 50% RNA. Germline-derived CDR1 and CDR2 are SGHTA and FQGNSA. The CDR3 loop spans 12 amino acids. V was clipped by 1 base and J by 5 bases, with 3 bases between them.

Sequencing used naive CD8+ T cells from blood, with Jurkat cell RNA spiked in. Subset denoted: FACS-sorted CD8+CD4-CCR7+CD45RA+ naive T cells. The V gene is TRBV7-2, the J gene TRBJ2-1, with D unresolved. The receptor comes from a human donor in good health. Some libraries in this study had Jurkat cell RNA spiked in. In nucleotides, the CDR3 is TGTGCCAGCAGCTTAGTGGACAATGAGCAGTTCTTC. Protein: CASSLVDNEQFF.